One sample yielded the 15 T cell receptor beta chains listed below, sequenced in a study of T cells in women clearing cervical HPV infection. Sequencing was performed with immunoSEQ multiplex PCR; in TCRdb, only in-frame clones are kept and a portion is missing. This sample's table has 25,000 to 35,000 clones. Sequencing was performed on blood buffy coat. All receptors come from a woman between 18 and 70 years old with a cervical HPV16 infection that either progressed to CIN3+ or cleared (not recorded which).

About this clone: Read sequence stops 3 residues before the CDR3 end, and the germline J gene provides the missing end. This chain uses TRBV7-3 with TRBJ2-2; D not resolved. This CDR3 comprises 16 residues. V shed 3 bases and J shed 6 bases, with 17 bases lying between them. CDR1 is SGHTA and CDR2 is FQGTGA in the germline V gene. The sequenced CDR3 bases are TGTGCCAGCAGCTTGCAGCGAGGCGTCGATGCCGGGGAG. Protein sequence: CASSLQRGVDAGE. The CDR3 as a whole reads CASSLQRGVDAGELFF.

On this clone: The read terminates 3 residues before the CDR3 end, so the remaining end is supplied by the germline J gene. This chain links TRBV14 with TRBJ2-5; 10 nucleotides match TRBD2. This CDR3 is built from 17 residues. V gave up 1 base and J gave up 0 bases; unmatched junction bases: 5. CDR1 and CDR2 (germline): SGHDN, FVKESK. The CDR3 protein is CASSQGAGGTYQETQYF. The part of the CDR3 DNA that was read is TGTGCCAGCAGCCAAGGAGCGGGGGGGACGTACCAAGAGACC.

Comments on this clone: The missing CDR3 end, 3 residues past where the read stops, is filled in from the germline J gene. The chain links TRBV19 to TRBJ2-2, with 9 positions matching TRBD2. The CDR3 is made up of 16 amino acids. With V trimmed by 1 base and J by 8 bases, 8 bases remained unmatched. Germline loops: CDR1 LNHDA, CDR2 SQIVND (reference sequence). CDR3 in amino acids: CASSIGRREGLGELFF. CDR3 DNA (partial): TGTGCCAGTAGTATAGGGCGGCGGGAGGGCCTAGGGGAG. The complete variable domain, with remaining parts taken from reference TRBV19 and TRBJ2-2, reads DGGITQSPKYLFRKEGQNVTLSCEQNLNHDAMYWYRQDPGQGLRLIYYSQIVNDFQKGDIAEGYSVSREKKESFPLTVTSAQKNPTAFYLCASSIGRREGLGELFFGEGSRLTVL.

About this clone: The CDR3 end is not reached by the read, which stops 3 residues before it; the germline J gene fills it in. V usage is TRBV7-2 and J usage is TRBJ1-5, with D perhaps TRBD1 (6 bases). The CDR3 covers 15 residues. Germline V gene data show CDR1 as SGHTA and CDR2 as FQGNSA. The V end lost 4 bases, the J end lost 3 bases, and 13 bases lay between the germline ends. CDR3 amino acids: CASSSWGGSNQPQHF. The CDR3 bases that were read are TGTGCCAGCAGCTCCTGGGGGGGCTCCAATCAGCCC.

A word on this clone: From the germline J gene comes the end of the CDR3, since the read stops 3 residues before it. The chain combines TRBV7-2 with TRBJ2-5; TRBD1 matches at 8 bases. CDR1 is SGHTA, CDR2 FQGNSA, per germline. This CDR3 comprises 15 residues. V dropped 1 base and J dropped 7; count of bases not matched to a gene: 8. The sequenced part of the CDR3 DNA is TGTGCCAGCAGCTTAGTAGGACAGGGTCCACGGACC. This encodes CASSLVGQGPRT. The CDR3, in full, reads CASSLVGQGPRTQYF.

On this clone itself: The DNA ends 3 residues before the CDR3 does, and the rest of the CDR3 is filled in from the germline J gene. The chain has TRBV2 and TRBJ1-4; 7 bases fit TRBD1. Germline V gene data show CDR1 as SNHLY and CDR2 as FYNNEI. V shed 5 bases and J 5 bases; nucleotides not matched to a gene: 5. CDR3 length: 14 amino acids. CDR3 bases read: TGTGCCAGCAGTTCACAGGGGAGAAATGAAAAA. Protein: CASSSQGRNEK. In full, the CDR3 reads CASSSQGRNEKLFF. Together with reference TRBV2 and TRBJ1-4, the CDR3 gives the full variable domain: EPEVTQTPSHQVTQMGQEVILRCVPISNHLYFYWYRQILGQKVEFLVSFYNNEISEKSEIFDDQFSVERPDGSNFTLKIRSTKLEDSAMYFCASSSQGRNEKLFFGSGTQLSVL.

Of note for this clone: The CDR3 extends 3 residues past the end of the read, so its final part is completed from the germline J gene. The genes are TRBV12-3 or TRBV12-4 and TRBJ2-1; D is ambiguous. The V end lost 3 bases, the J end lost 7 bases, and 4 bases lay between the germline ends. This CDR3 spans 11 amino acids. The CDR3 DNA, read in part, is TGTGCCAGCAGTTTCCTAAATGAG. Its protein is CASSFLNE. The full CDR3 protein reads CASSFLNEQFF.

As to this clone: The read gets to within 3 residues of the CDR3 end, and the germline J gene fills in the rest. The rearrangement links TRBV6-1 to TRBJ1-1; D ambiguous. The V end lost 2 bases, the J end lost 6 bases, and 7 bases lay between the germline ends. The CDR3 covers 12 residues. Germline V gene sequence: CDR1 MNHNS, CDR2 SASEGT. CDR3 sequence reads: CASSEPGAEAFF. Partial CDR3 DNA: TGTGCCAGCAGTGAACCCGGGGCTGAA.

The CDR3 DNA, read in part, is TGTGCCAGCTCACCGGCATACGAC. It specifies CASSPAYD. The full CDR3 protein reads CASSPAYDYTF. The chain joins TRBV18 to TRBJ1-2; D unresolved. The observed sequence ends 3 residues before the CDR3 terminus, with the missing tail filled in from the germline J gene. Germline V gene lookup returns CDR1 KGHSH and CDR2 LQKENI. This CDR3 region has 11 residues. The full variable domain, its missing parts supplied by reference TRBV18 and TRBJ1-2, is NAGVMQNPRHLVRRRGQEARLRCSPMKGHSHVYWYRQLPEEGLKFMVYLQKENIIDESGMPKERFSAEFPKEGPSILRIQQVVRGDSAAYFCASSPAYDYTFGSGTRLTVV.

Note on this clone: The missing CDR3 end, 3 residues past where the read stops, is filled in from the germline J gene. The rearrangement uses TRBV7-9 and TRBJ2-4, with unresolved D. The CDR3 has 12 residues. CDR1 SEHNR and CDR2 FQNEAQ come from the germline V gene (reference sequence). CDR3 protein: CASSLAGQPQYF. CDR3 bases read: TGTGCCAGCAGCTTAGCAGGGCAGCCT.

In regard to this clone: The read terminates 3 residues before the CDR3 end, so the remaining end is supplied by the germline J gene. V and J are TRBV10-3 and TRBJ1-1; maybe TRBD1 (6 bases). The V end was cut by 10 bases, the J end by 2 bases, with 14 bases between. The CDR3 sequence is 13 residues long. Germline V gives CDR1 ENHRY, CDR2 SYGVKD. This chain's CDR3 is CATTQGENTEAFF. CDR3 DNA (partial): TGTGCCACTACACAGGGAGAAAACACTGAA.

A note on this clone: The read ends 3 residues shy of where the CDR3 ends; the end is completed using the germline J gene. The chain combines TRBV19 with TRBJ1-2; D not resolved. Germline V gene lookup returns CDR1 LNHDA and CDR2 SQIVND (reference sequence). With 9 bases removed from V and 1 base from J, the gap between germline ends came to 18 bases. The CDR3 spans 15 residues. The CDR3 sequence is CASRTRWALNYGYTF. CDR3 DNA (partial): TGTGCCAGCCGAACACGCTGGGCCCTTAACTATGGC.

Worth noting for this clone: The CDR3 extends 3 residues past the end of the read, so its final part is completed from the germline J gene. The chain couples TRBV20-1 to TRBJ2-7, with TRBD2 as a possible D gene (6 bases). Germline V gene lookup returns CDR1 DFQATT and CDR2 SNEGSKA (reference sequence). The CDR3 has 12 amino acids. With 5 bases removed from V and 3 bases from J, the gap between germline ends came to 11 bases. The sequenced part of the CDR3 DNA is TGCAGTGCTCGGGACTCGGTCTACGAG. As protein: CSARDSVYE. The full CDR3 sequence reads CSARDSVYEQYF.

This clone counts as medium-sized (0.01 to 0.1%) by frequency. The read ends 3 residues early relative to the CDR3; the germline J gene fills the gap. The chain joins TRBV6-2 or TRBV6-3 to TRBJ2-3; 10 nucleotides match TRBD2. Trimming cost V 4 bases and J 6 bases; bases outside gene matches: 7. The CDR3 length is 15 residues. Germline CDR1 and CDR2: MNHEY and SVGEGT. CDR3 in amino acids: CASSSGTSDADTQYF. CDR3 DNA, as far as it was read: TGTGCCAGCAGTTCCGGGACTAGCGACGCGGATACG.

In the case of this clone: One end of the junction does not line up with germline, which may come from a read error. The read terminates 3 residues before the CDR3 end, so the remaining end is supplied by the germline J gene. The rearrangement joins TRBV4-2 to TRBJ2-2; D perhaps matches TRBD1 (6 bases). Germline V CDR1 and CDR2: LGHNA, YNFKEQ. The CDR3 sequence is 14 residues long. The sequenced part of the CDR3 DNA is TGCGCCAGCAGCTCACAGGGTGGGACCGGGGAG. Translated: CASSSQGGTGE. Given in full, the CDR3 is CASSSQGGTGELFF.